These 30 T cell receptor beta chains came from one sample sequenced in a study of blood T cell repertoires in COVID-19. Profiling relied on immunoSEQ multiplex PCR, and the TCRdb table lists in-frame clones only, not all of them. The sample has 200,000 to 250,000 clones, about 85% seen once; the top ten hold 0.98%. The specimen was peripheral blood. The receptor source for this set is a man aged 40-50 years with acute or convalescent COVID-19.

V gene TRBV7-9 combines with J gene TRBJ1-2, with 9 bases that match TRBD1. Per the germline V gene, CDR1 is SEHNR and CDR2 is FQNEAQ (reference sequence). V shed 3 bases and J 7 bases; nucleotides not matched to a gene: 9. This CDR3 is built from 15 residues. CDR3 in DNA: TGTGCCAGCAGCTTGCGGGACAGGGTTAGTGGTGGCTACACCTTC. As protein: CASSLRDRVSGGYTF.

This clone was detected once. V gene TRBV19 combines with J gene TRBJ1-2; TRBD1 aligns across 8 bases. The CDR3 is 15 amino acids. Germline V gene sequence: CDR1 LNHDA, CDR2 SQIVND (reference sequence). V lost 9 bases to trimming and J lost 3 bases; unmatched junction nucleotides: 12. CDR3 sequence reads: CASSRPDRVDYGYTF. Here the CDR3 DNA reads TGTGCCAGCTCCCGGCCGGACAGGGTCGACTATGGCTACACCTTC.

This chain uses TRBV5-6 with TRBJ1-2; D is undetermined. The germline V gene has CDR1 SGHDT and CDR2 YYEEEE. The length of the CDR3 is 11 residues. Trimming removed 5 bases at V and 2 bases at J, with 4 bases between. CDR3 bases: TGTGCCAGCAGGGCCAACTATGGCTACACCTTC. Encoded protein: CASRANYGYTF.

The DNA of the CDR3 is TGTGCCAGCAGACATGTTAGCGGGGGCATCGATGAGCAGTTCTTC. This encodes CASRHVSGGIDEQFF. The rearrangement joins TRBV6-5 to TRBJ2-1; 9 bases are a match to TRBD2. CDR1 MNHEY and CDR2 SVGAGI come from the germline V gene. The CDR3 has 15 amino acids. V shed 6 bases and J 8 bases; nucleotides not matched to a gene: 11.

This sequence joins TRBV2 and TRBJ1-1, with D perhaps matching TRBD1 (6 bases). Germline CDR1 SNHLY, CDR2 FYNNEI. V was cut by 5 bases and J by 1 base, with 14 bases left in between. The CDR3 runs 15 residues. The chain's CDR3 is CASSRQDTRNTEAFF. The CDR3 coding sequence is TGTGCCAGCAGTCGACAGGATACGCGGAACACTGAAGCTTTCTTT.

This chain links TRBV19 with TRBJ2-1; 9 bases match TRBD1. V gave up 5 bases and J gave up 8 bases; unmatched junction bases: 10. CDR3 length equals 15 residues. Germline V lookup: CDR1 LNHDA, CDR2 SQIVND (reference sequence). The CDR3 protein is CASSADRGVTDEQFF. Here the CDR3 DNA reads TGTGCCAGTAGTGCCGACAGGGGGGTCACCGATGAGCAGTTCTTC.

The chain links TRBV20-1 to TRBJ1-2, with TRBD1 matching over 12 bases. V dropped 3 bases and J dropped 3; count of bases not matched to a gene: 14. The CDR3 runs 18 residues. Germline assignment: CDR1 DFQATT and CDR2 SNEGSKA (reference sequence). The CDR3 protein is CSASFPRGQGAFHYGYTF. The CDR3 coding sequence is TGCAGTGCTAGTTTCCCGAGGGGACAGGGGGCGTTCCACTATGGCTACACCTTC.

This clone was observed a few times. Other DNA sequences in the sample encode the same CDR3. The chain couples TRBV6-4 to TRBJ2-3, with D possibly being TRBD1 (7 bases). The CDR3 is made up of 14 amino acids. CDR1 is MRHNA and CDR2 is SNTAGT in the germline V gene. The V gene lost 2 bases and the J gene lost 3 bases, with 9 bases spanning the gap. CDR3 protein: CASSDAGGTDTQYF. CDR3 DNA: TGTGCCAGCAGTGACGCAGGGGGGACAGATACGCAGTATTTT.

Only a few counts were recorded for this clone. The rearrangement links TRBV28 to TRBJ1-6; D gene unclear. The germline V gene encodes CDR1 MDHEN and CDR2 SYDVKM. Trimming took 6 bases from V and 14 from J, leaving 17 bases between them. This CDR3 spans 13 amino acids. The CDR3 region has the DNA TGTGCCAGCAGGCAGAGGGATTTGAGGTCCCTCCACTTT. Its protein is CASRQRDLRSLHF.

This rearrangement joins TRBV7-3 to TRBJ2-2; no clear D. The V gene lost 0 bases and the J gene lost 7 bases, with 6 bases spanning the gap. Germline CDR1 and CDR2: SGHTA and FQGTGA. This CDR3 is 13 amino acids long. The CDR3 nucleotides read TGTGCCAGCAGCTTAACGCGACACGGGGAGCTGTTTTTT. It encodes CASSLTRHGELFF.

This clone was seen once. The V and J genes are TRBV5-1 and TRBJ1-4; D possibly corresponds to TRBD1 (5 bases). Deletions cut 5 bases from V and 6 bases from J, with 17 bases between. Per the germline V gene, CDR1 is SGHRS and CDR2 is YFSETQ. The CDR3 spans 15 residues. The CDR3 DNA follows: TGCGCCAGCAGAAGGGGCCAACCAAGGGATGAAAAACTGTTTTTT. It yields the protein CASRRGQPRDEKLFF. Full variable domain (missing parts from reference TRBV5-1 and TRBJ1-4): KAGVTQTPRYLIKTRGQQVTLSCSPISGHRSVSWYQQTPGQGLQFLFEYFSETQRNKGNFPGRFSGRQFSNSRSEMNVSTLELGDSALYLCASRRGQPRDEKLFFGSGTQLSVL.

J is TRBJ1-6 and V is TRBV2; weak D call: TRBD1 (5 bases). Germline-derived CDR1 and CDR2 are SNHLY and FYNNEI. The ends were cut back, 8 bases at V and 5 bases at J, with 16 bases in the middle. The CDR3 covers 15 residues. The CDR3 loop is CASSSEQDDNSPLHF. The CDR3 region has the DNA TGTGCCAGCTCGAGTGAACAGGATGATAATTCACCCCTCCACTTT.

This clone appeared a single time. The J gene is TRBJ2-5, the V gene TRBV6-1, with 12 bases matching TRBD2. The CDR3 covers 16 residues. The germline V gene encodes CDR1 MNHNS and CDR2 SASEGT. The junction had 1 base not matched to a gene; V was cut back by 1 base and J by 1 base. CDR3 DNA: TGTGCCAGCAGTGAAGGACTAGCGGGGGCCCAAGAGACCCAGTACTTC. This gives the protein CASSEGLAGAQETQYF.

The CDR3: CASSYQGLSSGNTIYF. The CDR3 region has the DNA TGCGCCAGCAGCTACCAGGGGCTATCCTCTGGAAACACCATATATTTT. This chain connects TRBV5-1 to TRBJ1-3, with a tentative D call TRBD1 (6 bases). CDR3 length equals 16 residues. CDR1 and CDR2 (germline): SGHRS, YFSETQ. The ends were cut back, 3 bases at V and 0 bases at J, with 13 bases in the middle. The variable domain in full, completed from reference TRBV5-1 and TRBJ1-3, reads KAGVTQTPRYLIKTRGQQVTLSCSPISGHRSVSWYQQTPGQGLQFLFEYFSETQRNKGNFPGRFSGRQFSNSRSEMNVSTLELGDSALYLCASSYQGLSSGNTIYFGEGSWLTVV.

CDR3 DNA sequence: TGCGCCAGCAGCCCTTACAGGGGAGAAAAACTGTTTTTT. This gives the protein CASSPYRGEKLFF. V gene TRBV4-3 combines with J gene TRBJ1-4; 7 bases map to TRBD1. The CDR3 runs to 13 residues. CDR1 and CDR2 from the germline V gene are LGHNA and YSLEER. With 4 bases clipped from V and 8 bases from J, the junction kept 4 bases outside the gene matches.

For this clone: Other DNA sequences from this sample encode an identical CDR3 as well. The chain joins TRBV6-5 to TRBJ2-5; a weak D match, TRBD1 (6 bases). Trimming removed 6 bases at V and 2 bases at J, with 10 bases between. Per germline, CDR1 MNHEY and CDR2 SVGAGI. This CDR3 has 13 residues. This chain's CDR3 is CASRRTEQETQYF. The CDR3 nucleotides are TGTGCCAGCAGGCGGACAGAGCAAGAGACCCAGTACTTC.

The gene calls are TRBV30 and TRBJ1-5; TRBD1 is a possible D gene (6 bases). The CDR3 is 13 residues long. The germline V and J ends were trimmed by 4 bases and 5 bases, with 12 bases remaining between them. CDR1 and CDR2 from the germline V gene are GTSNPN and SVGIG (reference sequence). CDR3 DNA: TGTGCCTGGAAGGGGGACAAGGATCAGCCCCAGCATTTT. Translating gives CAWKGDKDQPQHF.

This clone was recorded only once. The V call is TRBV10-1, the J call TRBJ2-3, with a possible D match to TRBD1 (5 bases). Looked up from germline, CDR1 is WNHNN and CDR2 is SYGVQD (reference sequence). V dropped 3 bases and J dropped 2 bases, with 9 bases sitting between them. This CDR3 is 14 amino acids long. This chain's CDR3 is CASSDDRPTDTQYF. For the CDR3, the DNA is TGCGCCAGCAGTGACGACAGACCCACAGATACGCAGTATTTT.

The rearrangement uses TRBV7-2 and TRBJ2-1, with unresolved D. Germline CDR1 SGHTA, CDR2 FQGNSA. The CDR3 contains 15 residues. The germline V and J ends were trimmed by 1 base and 5 bases, with 12 bases remaining between them. The CDR3 DNA reads as TGTGCCAGCAGCTTAGTGGGTAGCCGGAACAATGAGCAGTTCTTC. Residues: CASSLVGSRNNEQFF.

The genes are TRBV29-1 and TRBJ1-1; 7 nucleotides align to TRBD1. CDR1 SQVTM and CDR2 ANQGSEA come from the germline V gene. This CDR3 has 13 amino acids. V dropped 6 bases and J dropped 0; count of bases not matched to a gene: 4. CDR3 region: CSVNRGMNTEAFF. The CDR3 DNA reads TGCAGCGTAAACAGGGGCATGAACACTGAAGCTTTCTTT.

The rearrangement joins TRBV5-6 to TRBJ1-2; a possible D gene is TRBD1 (5 bases). Per germline, CDR1 SGHDT and CDR2 YYEEEE. The CDR3 runs to 13 residues. Trimming took off 4 bases at V and 5 bases at J, with 12 bases between the two ends. The CDR3 DNA follows: TGTGCCAGCAGCCCCCCCCGACAGTATGGCTACACCTTC. It codes for CASSPPRQYGYTF.

This chain connects TRBV12-3 or TRBV12-4 to TRBJ1-2; weak D call: TRBD1 (5 bases). Trimming shortened V by 3 bases and J by 6 bases, and 8 bases separated the two germline ends. This CDR3 contains 12 residues. This CDR3 reads CASSFEGDGYTF. DNA for the CDR3: TGTGCCAGCAGTTTTGAAGGGGATGGCTACACCTTC.

The V call is TRBV6-6, the J call TRBJ1-4; D ambiguous. Trimming removed 0 bases from V and 7 bases from J, with 12 bases in between. Germline V gives CDR1 MNHNY, CDR2 SVGAGI (reference sequence). The CDR3 has 15 residues. The CDR3, as DNA: TGTGCCAGCAGTTACTCGAGCGGGTACCGTGAAAAACTGTTTTTT. The encoded protein is CASSYSSGYREKLFF.

This sequence joins TRBV7-9 and TRBJ1-3, with unresolved D. Between the trimmed V and J ends, which lost 0 bases and 4 bases, there was a span of 13 bases. The V gene's germline CDR1 is SEHNR and CDR2 FQNEAQ (reference sequence). There are 16 residues in the CDR3. The CDR3 is CASSLAFSAGGNTIYF. The DNA for the CDR3 is TGTGCCAGCAGCTTAGCATTTTCGGCAGGAGGAAACACCATATATTTT.

The chain carries TRBV2 and TRBJ1-5, with D unresolved. This CDR3 spans 14 amino acids. Trimming took 2 bases from V and 3 from J, leaving 8 bases between them. Germline lookup yields CDR1 SNHLY and CDR2 FYNNEI. The CDR3 spells CASSEQTHNQPQHF. CDR3 bases: TGTGCCAGCAGTGAACAGACTCACAATCAGCCCCAGCATTTT. The full variable domain, with the rest looked up from reference TRBV2 and TRBJ1-5, is EPEVTQTPSHQVTQMGQEVILRCVPISNHLYFYWYRQILGQKVEFLVSFYNNEISEKSEIFDDQFSVERPDGSNFTLKIRSTKLEDSAMYFCASSEQTHNQPQHFGDGTRLSIL.

The chain couples TRBV4-3 to TRBJ2-3; TRBD2 might be the D (5 bases). The CDR3 runs to 14 residues. Germline CDR1 is LGHNA and CDR2 is YSLEER. V gave up 0 bases and J gave up 6 bases, with 10 bases separating them. The CDR3 reads CASSQERGRDTQYF. As DNA, the CDR3 is TGCGCCAGCAGCCAAGAAAGAGGGCGGGATACGCAGTATTTT.

The chain combines TRBV18 with TRBJ1-6; 9 nucleotides align to TRBD1. The junction had 7 bases not matched to a gene; V was cut back by 6 bases and J by 10 bases. The CDR3 contains 14 residues. Germline assignment: CDR1 KGHSH and CDR2 LQKENI. The CDR3 sequence is CASSLQGAKSPLHF. The CDR3 bases are TGTGCCAGCTCCTTACAGGGGGCGAAGTCACCCCTCCACTTT.

This chain links TRBV20-1 with TRBJ1-2, with 8 bases identical to TRBD1. The CDR3 extends over 13 amino acids. Germline loops: CDR1 DFQATT, CDR2 SNEGSKA (reference sequence). J was trimmed by 4 bases and V by 3 bases; bases with no gene match: 4. The CDR3 DNA reads as TGCAGTGCTAGTGGGACAGGACTCTATGGCTACACCTTC. Amino acid sequence: CSASGTGLYGYTF.

The V call is TRBV13, the J call TRBJ2-6, with TRBD1 identical over 10 bases. Germline lookup yields CDR1 PRHDT and CDR2 FYEKMQ (reference sequence). The ends lost 3 bases at V and 0 bases at J; junction bases unmatched: 8. CDR3 length: 19 amino acids. The CDR3 nucleotides read TGTGCCAGCAGCTTTTCCGGGACAGGGGTTTCCTCTGGGGCCAACGTCCTGACTTTC. It specifies CASSFSGTGVSSGANVLTF.

This clone was counted a single time. The V and J genes are TRBV10-3 and TRBJ1-5, with no clear D. CDR1 and CDR2 from the germline V gene are ENHRY and SYGVKD. V lost 8 bases and J lost 1, with 6 bases in between. The CDR3 length is 12 residues. The CDR3 bases are TGTGCCATCGGGCAGAGCAATCAGCCCCAGCATTTT. This translates into CAIGQSNQPQHF.